This T cell receptor (beta chain) was identified in a study of T cell responses to AZD1222 COVID-19 vaccine. The study's findings and limits: With dominance at 160-218 and 743-854, vaccine-associated CD4 TCRs spanned spike. Only after the peak T cell response were repertoires sampled.

Germline V gene sequence: CDR1 LGHDT, CDR2 YNNKEL (reference sequence). The CDR3 sequence is 15 residues long. Trimming cost V 0 bases and J 8 bases; bases outside gene matches: 10. Clones were sequenced by immunoSEQ multiplex PCR, and TCRdb holds only the in-frame ones, with some missing. Of about 140,000 clones listed, 80% to 95% are singletons. About this clone: Antigen: not known.

The clonotype was recovered from an adult in good health. The sequencing used peripheral blood, collected on day 0 of AZD1222 vaccination. The rearrangement uses TRBV3-1 (or the pseudogene TRBV3-2) and TRBJ2-7; 7 bases are shared with TRBD1. The CDR3 spells CASSQDHGQVTKQYF. Written as DNA, the CDR3 is TGTGCCAGCAGCCAAGATCATGGACAGGTGACCAAGCAGTACTTC.